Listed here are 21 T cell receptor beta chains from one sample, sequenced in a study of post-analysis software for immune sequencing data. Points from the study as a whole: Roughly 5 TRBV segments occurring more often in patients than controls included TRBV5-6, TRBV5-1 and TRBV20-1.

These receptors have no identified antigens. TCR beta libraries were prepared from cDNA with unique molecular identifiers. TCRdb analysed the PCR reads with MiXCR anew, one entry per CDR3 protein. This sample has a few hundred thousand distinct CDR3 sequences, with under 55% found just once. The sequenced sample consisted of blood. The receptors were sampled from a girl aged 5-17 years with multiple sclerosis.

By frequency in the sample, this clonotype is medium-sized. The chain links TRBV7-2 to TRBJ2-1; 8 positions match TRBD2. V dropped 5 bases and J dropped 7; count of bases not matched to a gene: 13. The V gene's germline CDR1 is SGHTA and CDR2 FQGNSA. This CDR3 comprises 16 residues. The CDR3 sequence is CASSLVGGSGRNEQFF. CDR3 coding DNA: TGTGCCAGCAGCCTCGTTGGCGGGAGCGGGAGAAATGAGCAGTTCTTC.

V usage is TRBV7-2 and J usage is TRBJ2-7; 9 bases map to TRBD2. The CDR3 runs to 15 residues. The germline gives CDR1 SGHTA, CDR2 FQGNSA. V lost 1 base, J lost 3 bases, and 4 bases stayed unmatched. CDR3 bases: TGTGCCAGCAGCTTAGATGGGACTAGCTACTACGAGCAGTACTTC. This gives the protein CASSLDGTSYYEQYF.

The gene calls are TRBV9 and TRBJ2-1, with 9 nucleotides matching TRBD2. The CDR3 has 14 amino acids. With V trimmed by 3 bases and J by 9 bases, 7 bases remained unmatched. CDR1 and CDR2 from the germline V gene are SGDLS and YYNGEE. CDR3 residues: CASSAGTSSSEQFF. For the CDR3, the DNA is TGTGCCAGCAGCGCCGGGACTAGCTCTAGTGAGCAGTTCTTC.

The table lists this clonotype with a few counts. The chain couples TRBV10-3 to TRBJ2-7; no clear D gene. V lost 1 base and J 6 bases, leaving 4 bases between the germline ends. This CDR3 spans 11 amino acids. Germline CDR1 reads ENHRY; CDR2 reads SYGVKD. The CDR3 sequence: CAISELFEQYF. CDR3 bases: TGTGCCATCAGTGAGTTGTTCGAGCAGTACTTC.

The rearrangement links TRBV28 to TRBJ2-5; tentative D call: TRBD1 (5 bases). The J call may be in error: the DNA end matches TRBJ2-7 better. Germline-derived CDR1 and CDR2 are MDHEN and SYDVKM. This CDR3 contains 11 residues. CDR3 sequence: CASHRSYEQYF. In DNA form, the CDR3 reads TGTGCCAGCCACAGGTCCTACGAGCAGTACTTC.

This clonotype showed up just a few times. The CDR3: CASSPPRGPLHF. CDR3 DNA: TGTGCCAGCAGTCCTCCTAGGGGACCCCTCCACTTT. The gene calls are TRBV28 and TRBJ1-6; TRBD1 is a possible D gene (5 bases). Germline V lookup: CDR1 MDHEN, CDR2 SYDVKM. The CDR3 has 12 residues. V lost 5 bases and J lost 12, with 11 bases in between. Variable domain in full (rest from reference TRBV28 and TRBJ1-6): DVKVTQSSRYLVKRTGEKVFLECVQDMDHENMFWYRQDPGLGLRLIYFSYDVKMKEKGDIPEGYSVSREKKERFSLILESASTNQTSMYLCASSPPRGPLHFGNGTRLTVT.

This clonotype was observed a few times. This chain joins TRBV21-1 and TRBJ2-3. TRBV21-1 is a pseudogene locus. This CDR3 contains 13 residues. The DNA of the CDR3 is TGTGCCAGCATTATGTTAGGGACAGATACGCAGTATTTT. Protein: CASIMLGTDTQYF.

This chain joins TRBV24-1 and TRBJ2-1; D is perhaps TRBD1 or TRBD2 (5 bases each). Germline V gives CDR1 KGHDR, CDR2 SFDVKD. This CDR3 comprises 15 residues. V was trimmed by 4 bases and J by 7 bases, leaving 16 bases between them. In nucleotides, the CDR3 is TGTGCCACCAGTGACGAGCCTCGGGGCCGTAATGAGCAGTTCTTC. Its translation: CATSDEPRGRNEQFF.

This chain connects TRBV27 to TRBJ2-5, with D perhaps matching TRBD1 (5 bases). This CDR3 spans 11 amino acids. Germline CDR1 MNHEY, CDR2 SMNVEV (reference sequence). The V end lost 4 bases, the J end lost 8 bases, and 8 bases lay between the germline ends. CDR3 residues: CASSSGHTQYF. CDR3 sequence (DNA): TGTGCCAGCAGTTCCGGACACACCCAGTACTTC.

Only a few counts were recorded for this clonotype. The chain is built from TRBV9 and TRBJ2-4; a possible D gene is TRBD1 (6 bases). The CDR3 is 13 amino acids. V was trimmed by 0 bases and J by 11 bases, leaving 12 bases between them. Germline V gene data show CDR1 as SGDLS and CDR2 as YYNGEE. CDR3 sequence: CASSVEQGFVQYF. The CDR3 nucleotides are TGTGCCAGCAGCGTAGAACAGGGCTTCGTTCAGTACTTC.

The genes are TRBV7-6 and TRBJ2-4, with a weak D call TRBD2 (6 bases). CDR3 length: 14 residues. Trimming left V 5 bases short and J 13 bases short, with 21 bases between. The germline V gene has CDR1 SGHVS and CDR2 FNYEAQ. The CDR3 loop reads CASSPLGIERVQYF. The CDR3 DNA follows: TGTGCCAGCAGCCCCCTCGGGATCGAGCGGGTGCAGTACTTC.

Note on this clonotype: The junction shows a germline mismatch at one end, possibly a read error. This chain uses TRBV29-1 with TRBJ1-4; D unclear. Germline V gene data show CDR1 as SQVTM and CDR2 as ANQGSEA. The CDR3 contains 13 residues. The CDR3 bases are TGCCGCGTTGTGGCAGCAACTAATGAAAAACTGTTTTTT. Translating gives CRVVAATNEKLFF.

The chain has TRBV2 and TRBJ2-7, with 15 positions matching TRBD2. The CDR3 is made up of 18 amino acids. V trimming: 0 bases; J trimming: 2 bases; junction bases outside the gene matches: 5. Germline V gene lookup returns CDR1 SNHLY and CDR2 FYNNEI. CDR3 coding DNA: TGTGCCAGCAGTGAAGCCGGGACTAGCGGGAGGTTCCCCTACGAGCAGTACTTC. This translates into CASSEAGTSGRFPYEQYF.

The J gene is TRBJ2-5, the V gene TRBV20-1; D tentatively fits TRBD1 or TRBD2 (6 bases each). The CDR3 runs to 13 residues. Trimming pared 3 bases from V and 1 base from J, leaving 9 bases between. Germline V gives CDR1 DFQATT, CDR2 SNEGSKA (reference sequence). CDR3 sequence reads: CSASRGLQETQYF. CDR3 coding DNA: TGCAGTGCTAGCAGGGGACTCCAAGAGACCCAGTACTTC.

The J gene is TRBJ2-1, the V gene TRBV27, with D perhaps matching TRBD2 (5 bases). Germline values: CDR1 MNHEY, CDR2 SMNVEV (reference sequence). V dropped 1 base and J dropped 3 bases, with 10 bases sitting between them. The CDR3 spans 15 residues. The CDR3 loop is CASSLLGSYYNEQFF. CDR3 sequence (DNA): TGTGCCAGCAGTTTATTGGGGAGCTACTACAATGAGCAGTTCTTC.

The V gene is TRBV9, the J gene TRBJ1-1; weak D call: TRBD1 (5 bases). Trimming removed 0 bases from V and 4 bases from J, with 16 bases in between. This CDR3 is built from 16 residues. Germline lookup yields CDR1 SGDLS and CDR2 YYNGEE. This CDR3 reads CASSVDVGRGATEAFF. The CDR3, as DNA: TGTGCCAGCAGCGTAGATGTGGGAAGGGGTGCCACTGAAGCTTTCTTT.

The CDR3 spells CASSLLTSMGDNEQFF. The DNA of the CDR3 is TGTGCCAGCAGCTTACTGACTAGTATGGGGGACAATGAGCAGTTCTTC. The genes are TRBV7-3 and TRBJ2-1; D may be TRBD2 (6 bases). V was pared by 2 bases and J by 5 bases, with 16 bases between. Germline V gives CDR1 SGHTA, CDR2 FQGTGA. This CDR3 is built from 16 residues.

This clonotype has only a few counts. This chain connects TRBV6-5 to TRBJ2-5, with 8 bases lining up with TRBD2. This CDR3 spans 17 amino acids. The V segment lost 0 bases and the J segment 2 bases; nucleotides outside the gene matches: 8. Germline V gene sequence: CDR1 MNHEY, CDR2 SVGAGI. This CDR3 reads CASSYSSASGPQETQYF. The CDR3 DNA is TGTGCCAGCAGTTACTCCTCGGCTAGCGGGCCACAAGAGACCCAGTACTTC.

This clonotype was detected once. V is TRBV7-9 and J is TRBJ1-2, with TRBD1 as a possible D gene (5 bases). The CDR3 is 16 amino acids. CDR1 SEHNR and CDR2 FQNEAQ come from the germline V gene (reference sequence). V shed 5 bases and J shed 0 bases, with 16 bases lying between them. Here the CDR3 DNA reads TGTGCCAGCAGCCCCACGGGGGGTTCGCCTAACTATGGCTACACCTTC. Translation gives CASSPTGGSPNYGYTF.

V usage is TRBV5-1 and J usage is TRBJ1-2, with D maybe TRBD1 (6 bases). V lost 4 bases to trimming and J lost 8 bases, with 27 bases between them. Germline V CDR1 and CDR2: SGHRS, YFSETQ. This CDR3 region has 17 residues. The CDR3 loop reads CASSLMPSDSPVRGYTF. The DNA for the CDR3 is TGCGCCAGCAGCCTAATGCCCTCGGACAGTCCGGTCCGGGGCTACACCTTC.

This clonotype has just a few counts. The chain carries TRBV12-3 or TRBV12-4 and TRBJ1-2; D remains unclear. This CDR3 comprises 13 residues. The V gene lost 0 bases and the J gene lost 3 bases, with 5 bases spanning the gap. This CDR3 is CASSLAQDYGYTF. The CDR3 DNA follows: TGTGCCAGCAGTTTAGCGCAGGACTATGGCTACACCTTC.